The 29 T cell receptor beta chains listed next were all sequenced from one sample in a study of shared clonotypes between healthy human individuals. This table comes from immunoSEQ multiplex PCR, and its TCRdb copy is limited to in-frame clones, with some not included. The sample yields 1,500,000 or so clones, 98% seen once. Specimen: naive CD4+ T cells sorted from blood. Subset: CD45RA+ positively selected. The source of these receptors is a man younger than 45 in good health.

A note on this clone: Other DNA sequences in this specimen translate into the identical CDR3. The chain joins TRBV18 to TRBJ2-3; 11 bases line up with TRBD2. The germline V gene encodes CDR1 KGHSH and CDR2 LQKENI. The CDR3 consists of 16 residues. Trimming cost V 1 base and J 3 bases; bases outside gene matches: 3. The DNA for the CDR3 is TGTGCCAGCTCACCACTAGCGGGAGGGCGTACAGATACGCAGTATTTT. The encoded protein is CASSPLAGGRTDTQYF.

CDR3 sequence: CARSFPGEAFF. CDR3 coding DNA: TGTGCCAGAAGCTTTCCAGGGGAAGCTTTCTTT. The chain combines TRBV5-3 with TRBJ1-1, with a weak D call TRBD1 (5 bases). TRBV5-3 is known as an ORF, though its function is uncertain. The CDR3 has 11 amino acids. Trimming cost V 2 bases and J 8 bases, with 7 bases left between them.

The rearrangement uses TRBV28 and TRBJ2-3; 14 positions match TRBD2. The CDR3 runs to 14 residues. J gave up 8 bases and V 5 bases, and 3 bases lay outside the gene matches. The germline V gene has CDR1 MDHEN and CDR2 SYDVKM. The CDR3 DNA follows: TGTGCCAGCAGTCGACTAGCGGGAGGGGTTACGCAGTATTTT. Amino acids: CASSRLAGGVTQYF.

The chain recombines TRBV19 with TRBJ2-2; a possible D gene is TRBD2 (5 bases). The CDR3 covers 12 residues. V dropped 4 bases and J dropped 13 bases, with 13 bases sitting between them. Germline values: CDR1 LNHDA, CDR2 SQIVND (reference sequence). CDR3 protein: CASSTRREVLFF. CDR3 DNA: TGTGCCAGTAGTACTCGACGGGAAGTGCTGTTTTTT. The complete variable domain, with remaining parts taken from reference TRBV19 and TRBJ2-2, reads DGGITQSPKYLFRKEGQNVTLSCEQNLNHDAMYWYRQDPGQGLRLIYYSQIVNDFQKGDIAEGYSVSREKKESFPLTVTSAQKNPTAFYLCASSTRREVLFFGEGSRLTVL.

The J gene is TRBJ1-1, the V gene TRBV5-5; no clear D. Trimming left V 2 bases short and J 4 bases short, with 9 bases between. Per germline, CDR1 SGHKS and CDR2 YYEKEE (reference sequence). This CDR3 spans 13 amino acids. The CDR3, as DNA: TGTGCCAGCAGCTTATTTGTGGGCACTGAAGCTTTCTTT. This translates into CASSLFVGTEAFF. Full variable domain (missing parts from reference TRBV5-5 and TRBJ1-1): DAGVTQSPTHLIKTRGQQVTLRCSPISGHKSVSWYQQVLGQGPQFIFQYYEKEERGRGNFPDRFSARQFPNYSSELNVNALLLGDSALYLCASSLFVGTEAFFGQGTRLTVV.

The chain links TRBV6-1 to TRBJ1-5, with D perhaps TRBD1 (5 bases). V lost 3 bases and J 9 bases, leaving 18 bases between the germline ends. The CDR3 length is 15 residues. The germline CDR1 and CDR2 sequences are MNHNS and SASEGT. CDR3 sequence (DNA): TGTGCCAGCAGTGAGGTAGGGGCGAAAAATGGGCCCCAGCATTTT. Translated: CASSEVGAKNGPQHF.

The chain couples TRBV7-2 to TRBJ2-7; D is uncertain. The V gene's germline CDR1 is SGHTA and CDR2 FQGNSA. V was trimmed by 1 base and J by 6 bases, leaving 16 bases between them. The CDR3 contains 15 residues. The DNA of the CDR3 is TGTGCCAGCAGCTTAGTAAACCTAGGCCGCGCCGAGCAGTACTTC. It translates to CASSLVNLGRAEQYF. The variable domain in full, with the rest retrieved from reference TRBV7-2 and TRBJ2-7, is GAGVSQSPSNKVTEKGKDVELRCDPISGHTALYWYRQSLGQGLEFLIYFQGNSAPDKSGLPSDRFSAERTGGSVSTLTIQRTQQEDSAVYLCASSLVNLGRAEQYFGPGTRLTVT.

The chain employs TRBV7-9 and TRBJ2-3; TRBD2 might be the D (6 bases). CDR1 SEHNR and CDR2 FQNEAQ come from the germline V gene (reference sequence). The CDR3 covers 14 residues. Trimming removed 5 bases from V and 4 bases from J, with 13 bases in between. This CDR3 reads CASSQAREPDTQYF. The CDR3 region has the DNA TGTGCCAGCAGCCAAGCCCGGGAGCCAGATACGCAGTATTTT.

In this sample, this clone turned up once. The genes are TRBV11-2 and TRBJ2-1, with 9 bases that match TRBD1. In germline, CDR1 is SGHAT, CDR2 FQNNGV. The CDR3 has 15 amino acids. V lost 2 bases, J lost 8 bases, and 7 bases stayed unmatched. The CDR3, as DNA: TGTGCCAGCAGCTTATTGGGACAGGGATTCGATGAGCAGTTCTTC. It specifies CASSLLGQGFDEQFF.

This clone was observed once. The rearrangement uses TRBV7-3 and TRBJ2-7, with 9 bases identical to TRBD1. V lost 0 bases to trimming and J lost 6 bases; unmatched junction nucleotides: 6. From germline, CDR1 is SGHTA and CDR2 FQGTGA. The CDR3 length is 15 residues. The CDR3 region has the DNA TGTGCCAGCAGCTTAACTGGGGGACAGGGTTCCGAGCAGTACTTC. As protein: CASSLTGGQGSEQYF.

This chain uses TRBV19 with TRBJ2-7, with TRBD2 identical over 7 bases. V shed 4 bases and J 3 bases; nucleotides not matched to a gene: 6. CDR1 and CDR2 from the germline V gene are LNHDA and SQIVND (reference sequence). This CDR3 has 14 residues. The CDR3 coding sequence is TGTGCCAGTAGTACTCGCGGGAGTGGCTACGAGCAGTACTTC. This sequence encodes CASSTRGSGYEQYF.

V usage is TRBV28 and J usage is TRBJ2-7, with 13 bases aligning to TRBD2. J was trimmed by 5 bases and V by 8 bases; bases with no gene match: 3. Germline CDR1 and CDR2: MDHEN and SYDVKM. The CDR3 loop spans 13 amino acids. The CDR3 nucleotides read TGTGCCAGCTGGACTAGCGGGAGCAACGAGCAGTACTTC. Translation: CASWTSGSNEQYF.

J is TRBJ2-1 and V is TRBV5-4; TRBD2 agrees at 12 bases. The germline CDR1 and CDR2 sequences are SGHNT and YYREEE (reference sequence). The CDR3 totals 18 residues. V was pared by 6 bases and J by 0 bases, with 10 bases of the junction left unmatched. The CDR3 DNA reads TGTGCCAGCATCGGCCGGACTAGCGGGATGAGCTCCTACAATGAGCAGTTCTTC. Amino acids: CASIGRTSGMSSYNEQFF.

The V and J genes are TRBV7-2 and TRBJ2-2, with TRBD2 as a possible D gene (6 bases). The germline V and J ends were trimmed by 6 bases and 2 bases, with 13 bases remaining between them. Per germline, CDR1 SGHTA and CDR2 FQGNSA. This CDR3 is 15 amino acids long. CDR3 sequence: CASSLTGTNTGELFF. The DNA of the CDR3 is TGTGCCAGCAGTCTTACCGGGACTAACACCGGGGAGCTGTTTTTT.

CDR3 amino acids: CASSSSIGQGASYTF. The CDR3 nucleotides read TGTGCCAGCAGCTCCTCAATCGGACAGGGGGCCAGCTACACCTTC. V usage is TRBV7-9 and J usage is TRBJ1-2, with TRBD1 identical over 11 bases. The CDR3 totals 15 residues. V lost 4 bases to trimming and J lost 9 bases; unmatched junction nucleotides: 10. Germline CDR1 is SEHNR and CDR2 is FQNEAQ (reference sequence). Variable domain in full (rest from reference TRBV7-9 and TRBJ1-2): DTGVSQNPRHKITKRGQNVTFRCDPISEHNRLYWYRQTLGQGPEFLTYFQNEAQLEKSRLLSDRFSAERPKGSFSTLEIQRTEQGDSAMYLCASSSSIGQGASYTFGSGTRLTVV.

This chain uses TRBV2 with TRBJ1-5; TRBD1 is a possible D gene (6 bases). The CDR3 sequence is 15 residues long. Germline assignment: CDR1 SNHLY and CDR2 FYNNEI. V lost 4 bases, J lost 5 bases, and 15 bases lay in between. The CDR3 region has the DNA TGTGCCAGCAGTGGAGGACAGAAATTCGATCAGCCCCAGCATTTT. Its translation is CASSGGQKFDQPQHF.

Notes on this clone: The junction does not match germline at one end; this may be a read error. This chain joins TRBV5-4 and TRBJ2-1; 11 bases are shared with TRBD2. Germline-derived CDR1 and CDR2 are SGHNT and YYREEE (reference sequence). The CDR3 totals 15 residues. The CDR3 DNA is TGTGCCAGCAGCTCGGGACTAGCGGAATACAAGGAGCAGTTCTTC. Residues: CASSSGLAEYKEQFF.

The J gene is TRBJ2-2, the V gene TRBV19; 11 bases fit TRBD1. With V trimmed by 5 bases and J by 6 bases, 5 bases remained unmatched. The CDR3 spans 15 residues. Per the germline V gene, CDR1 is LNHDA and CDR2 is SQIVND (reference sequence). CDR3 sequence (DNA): TGTGCCAGTAGTCAAGGGACAGGGGGGCCCGGGGAGCTGTTTTTT. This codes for CASSQGTGGPGELFF. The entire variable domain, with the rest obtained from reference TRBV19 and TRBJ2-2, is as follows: DGGITQSPKYLFRKEGQNVTLSCEQNLNHDAMYWYRQDPGQGLRLIYYSQIVNDFQKGDIAEGYSVSREKKESFPLTVTSAQKNPTAFYLCASSQGTGGPGELFFGEGSRLTVL.

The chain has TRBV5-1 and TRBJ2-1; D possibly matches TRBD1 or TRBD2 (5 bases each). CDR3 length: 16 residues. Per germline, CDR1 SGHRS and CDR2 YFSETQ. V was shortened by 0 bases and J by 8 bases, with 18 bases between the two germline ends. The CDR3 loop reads CASSLDQGPPTDEQFF. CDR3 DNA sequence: TGCGCCAGCAGCTTGGATCAGGGACCACCGACAGATGAGCAGTTCTTC.

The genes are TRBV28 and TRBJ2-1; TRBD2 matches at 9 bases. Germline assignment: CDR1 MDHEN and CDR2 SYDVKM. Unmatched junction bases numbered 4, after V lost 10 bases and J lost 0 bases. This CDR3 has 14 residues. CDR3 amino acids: CATISGSSYNEQFF. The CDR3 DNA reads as TGTGCCACCATTAGCGGGAGCTCCTACAATGAGCAGTTCTTC.

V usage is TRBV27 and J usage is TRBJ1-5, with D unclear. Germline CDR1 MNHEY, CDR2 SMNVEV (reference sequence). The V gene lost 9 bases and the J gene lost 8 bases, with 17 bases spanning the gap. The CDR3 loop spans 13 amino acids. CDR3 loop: CASRSRLIEPQHF. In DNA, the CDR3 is TGTGCCAGTAGATCTCGACTCATCGAGCCCCAGCATTTT.

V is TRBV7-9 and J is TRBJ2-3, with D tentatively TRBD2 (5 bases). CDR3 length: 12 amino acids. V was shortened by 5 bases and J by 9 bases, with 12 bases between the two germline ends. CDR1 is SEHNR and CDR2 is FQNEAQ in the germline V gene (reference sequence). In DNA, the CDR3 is TGTGCCAGCAGCCCGGAGAGCGGAACGCAGTATTTT. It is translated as CASSPESGTQYF.

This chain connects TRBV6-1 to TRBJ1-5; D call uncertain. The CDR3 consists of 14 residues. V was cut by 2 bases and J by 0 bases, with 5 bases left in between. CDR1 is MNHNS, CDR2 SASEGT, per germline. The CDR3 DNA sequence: TGTGCCAGCAGTGAAAGGGCTAGCAATCAGCCCCAGCATTTT. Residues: CASSERASNQPQHF.

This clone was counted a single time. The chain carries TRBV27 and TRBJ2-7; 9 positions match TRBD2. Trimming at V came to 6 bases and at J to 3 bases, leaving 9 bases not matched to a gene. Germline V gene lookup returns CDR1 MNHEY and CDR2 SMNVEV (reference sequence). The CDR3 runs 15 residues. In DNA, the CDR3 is TGTGCCAGCAGCGTAGGGGCTAGCGGGGACTACGAGCAGTACTTC. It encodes CASSVGASGDYEQYF.

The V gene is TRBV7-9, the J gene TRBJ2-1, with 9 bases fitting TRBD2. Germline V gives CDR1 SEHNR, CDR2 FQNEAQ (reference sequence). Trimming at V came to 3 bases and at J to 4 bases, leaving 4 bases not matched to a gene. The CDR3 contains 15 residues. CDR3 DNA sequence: TGTGCCAGCAGCTTCCGACTAGCGGCGTACAATGAGCAGTTCTTC. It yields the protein CASSFRLAAYNEQFF.

The CDR3 loop is CSGRDRAYNEQFF. The CDR3 DNA reads as TGCAGCGGCCGGGACAGGGCTTACAATGAGCAGTTCTTC. This chain links TRBV29-1 with TRBJ2-1; 9 bases align to TRBD1. Germline V CDR1 and CDR2: SQVTM, ANQGSEA. The CDR3 extends over 13 amino acids. V shed 7 bases, J shed 4 bases, and the junction held 5 bases outside the gene matches.

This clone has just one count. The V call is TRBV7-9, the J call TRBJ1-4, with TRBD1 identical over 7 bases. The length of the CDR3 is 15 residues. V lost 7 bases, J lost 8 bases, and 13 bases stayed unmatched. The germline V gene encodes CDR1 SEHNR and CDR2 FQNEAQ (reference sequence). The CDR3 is CASNPQGQPSEKLFF. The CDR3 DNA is TGTGCCAGCAACCCCCAGGGACAGCCCTCGGAAAAACTGTTTTTT.

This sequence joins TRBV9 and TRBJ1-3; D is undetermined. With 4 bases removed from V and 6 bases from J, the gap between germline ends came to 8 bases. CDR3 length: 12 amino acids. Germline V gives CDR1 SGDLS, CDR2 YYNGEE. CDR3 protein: CASSPNENTIYF. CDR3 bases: TGTGCCAGCAGCCCAAATGAAAACACCATATATTTT.

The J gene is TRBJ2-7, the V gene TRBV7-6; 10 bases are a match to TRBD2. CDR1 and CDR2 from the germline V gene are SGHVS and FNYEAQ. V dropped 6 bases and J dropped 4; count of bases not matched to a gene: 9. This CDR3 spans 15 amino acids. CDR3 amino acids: CASRAVAGGGYEQYF. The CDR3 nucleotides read TGTGCCAGCAGAGCGGTAGCGGGAGGCGGGTACGAGCAGTACTTC.